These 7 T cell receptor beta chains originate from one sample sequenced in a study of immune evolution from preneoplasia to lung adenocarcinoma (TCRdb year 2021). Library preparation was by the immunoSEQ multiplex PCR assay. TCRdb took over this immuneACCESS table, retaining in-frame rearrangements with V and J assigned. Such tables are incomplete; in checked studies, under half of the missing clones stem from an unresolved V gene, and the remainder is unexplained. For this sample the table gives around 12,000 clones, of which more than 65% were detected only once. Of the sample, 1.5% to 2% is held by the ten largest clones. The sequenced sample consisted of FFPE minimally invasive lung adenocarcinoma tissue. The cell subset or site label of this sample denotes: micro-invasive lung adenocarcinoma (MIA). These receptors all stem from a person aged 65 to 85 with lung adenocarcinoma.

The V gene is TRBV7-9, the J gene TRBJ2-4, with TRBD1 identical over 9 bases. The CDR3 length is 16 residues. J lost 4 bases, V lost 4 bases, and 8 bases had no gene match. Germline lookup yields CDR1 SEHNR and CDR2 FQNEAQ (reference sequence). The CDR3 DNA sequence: TGTGCCAGCAGCTGGGGACAGGGACCTATTAAAAACATTCAGTACTTC. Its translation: CASSWGQGPIKNIQYF.

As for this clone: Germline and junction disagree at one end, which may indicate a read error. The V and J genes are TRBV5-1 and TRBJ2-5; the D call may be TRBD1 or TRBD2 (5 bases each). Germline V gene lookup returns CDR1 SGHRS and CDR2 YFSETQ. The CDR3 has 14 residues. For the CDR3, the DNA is TGCGCCAGCACCTTGGGACGGAGCCAAGAGACCCAGTACTTC. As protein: CASTLGRSQETQYF.

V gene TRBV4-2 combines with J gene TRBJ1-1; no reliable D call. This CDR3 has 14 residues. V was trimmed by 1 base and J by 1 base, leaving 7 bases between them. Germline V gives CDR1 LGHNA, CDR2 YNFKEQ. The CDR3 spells CASSQGPENTEAFF. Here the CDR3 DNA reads TGTGCCAGCAGCCAAGGTCCCGAGAACACTGAAGCTTTCTTT.

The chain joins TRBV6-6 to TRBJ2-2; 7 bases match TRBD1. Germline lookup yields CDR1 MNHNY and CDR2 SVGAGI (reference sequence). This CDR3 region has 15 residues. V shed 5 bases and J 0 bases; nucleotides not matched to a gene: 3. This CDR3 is CASSNQGANTGELFF. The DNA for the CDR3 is TGTGCCAGCAGTAATCAGGGGGCGAACACCGGGGAGCTGTTTTTT.

CDR3 DNA sequence: TGCGCCAGCAGCCAGGAGGTGTGGGGACCCCTGGGGGAGCAGTACTTC. Protein: CASSQEVWGPLGEQYF. This chain links TRBV4-1 with TRBJ2-7; possibly TRBD1 or TRBD2 for D (5 bases each). The CDR3 extends over 16 amino acids. Trimming pared 3 bases from V and 7 bases from J, leaving 22 bases between. Germline V gene data show CDR1 as MGHRA and CDR2 as YSYEKL.

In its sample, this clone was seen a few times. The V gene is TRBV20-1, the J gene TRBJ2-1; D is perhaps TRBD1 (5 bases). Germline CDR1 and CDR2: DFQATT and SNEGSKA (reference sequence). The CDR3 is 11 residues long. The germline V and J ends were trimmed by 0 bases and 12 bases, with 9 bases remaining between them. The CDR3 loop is CSARDRGGQFF. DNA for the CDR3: TGCAGTGCTAGAGATAGGGGTGGGCAGTTCTTC.

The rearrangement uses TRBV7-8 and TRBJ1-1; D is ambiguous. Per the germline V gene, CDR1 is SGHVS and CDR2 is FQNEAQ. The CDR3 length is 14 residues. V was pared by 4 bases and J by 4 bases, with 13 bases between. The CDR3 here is CASSSSRPGTEAFF. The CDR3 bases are TGTGCCAGCAGCTCCTCTAGGCCCGGCACTGAAGCTTTCTTT.